This T cell receptor beta chain was retrieved from a study of tumor-infiltrating lymphocytes in oesophageal squamous cell carcinoma (dated by TCRdb to the mid-2010s). The table lists this clonotype with a count of one. Which antigen it targets is not known. No much larger clone is present one base from it, and per-base qualities are unavailable. One read alone provides weak support. Library preparation employed PCR. Sequencing used an Illumina HiSeq 2000. Starting from the raw public reads, TCRdb applied fastp trimming at Q25, assembled clones with MiXCR and retained in-frame beta chains. Rows are combined by CDR3 protein, so each entry shows the most common genes and DNA. In this sample the table shows 5,500 to 6,500 distinct CDR3 sequences, about 14% of which occur a single time. About 15% of the sample goes to the ten largest clones. V loses 0 bases of germline sequence and J loses 5 bases, and the interval between the two ends is 26 bases. The germline V gene (reference sequence) provides CDR1 DFQATT and CDR2 SNEGSKA. The CDR3 runs 19 residues from the cysteine to the phenylalanine. Here the CDR3 DNA is all that survives: 57 bases in frame from base 1.

The sequence links TRBV20-1 to TRBJ2-1; a tentative D call is TRBD2 (5 bases match). The origin of this receptor is a male donor with esophageal squamous cell carcinoma. Specimen: esophageal tumor tissue. For the CDR3, the sequence is CSARDFAGRASIMDNEQFF. DNA sequence: TGCAGTGCTAGAGATTTCGCCGGGCGGGCCAGTATAATGGACAATGAGCAGTTCTTC.